This TCR beta chain was found in a study of blood T cell repertoires in COVID-19. Study-level information: COVID-19 samples, acute and convalescent, were from the United States, Italy and Spain. Sample material is recorded as cDNA or gDNA derived from T cells, B-cell-depleted T cells, or PBMCs.

Authors' methods: Amplified reference gene primers provided the basis for estimating nucleated cell counts. Assay: immunoSEQ multiplex PCR; the TCRdb copy retains only in-frame clones and omits some. The V and J calls and clone size come from that table; D and trimming were worked out from the DNA. The sample has approximately 270,000 clones, approximately 91% seen once. The CDR3 is 13 amino acids. Germline assignment: CDR1 SEHNR and CDR2 FQNEAQ (reference sequence). The germline V and J ends were trimmed by 5 bases and 2 bases, with 9 bases remaining between them. Sequenced: peripheral blood. This chain connects TRBV7-9 to TRBJ1-1, with no clear D. The receptor was derived from a man aged 45 to 65 with acute or convalescent COVID-19. CDR3 bases: TGTGCCAGCAGCCCTGTGAGAAACACTGAAGCTTTCTTT. It translates to CASSPVRNTEAFF. Full variable domain (outside the CDR3, taken from reference TRBV7-9 and TRBJ1-1): DTGVSQNPRHKITKRGQNVTFRCDPISEHNRLYWYRQTLGQGPEFLTYFQNEAQLEKSRLLSDRFSAERPKGSFSTLEIQRTEQGDSAMYLCASSPVRNTEAFFGQGTRLTVV.